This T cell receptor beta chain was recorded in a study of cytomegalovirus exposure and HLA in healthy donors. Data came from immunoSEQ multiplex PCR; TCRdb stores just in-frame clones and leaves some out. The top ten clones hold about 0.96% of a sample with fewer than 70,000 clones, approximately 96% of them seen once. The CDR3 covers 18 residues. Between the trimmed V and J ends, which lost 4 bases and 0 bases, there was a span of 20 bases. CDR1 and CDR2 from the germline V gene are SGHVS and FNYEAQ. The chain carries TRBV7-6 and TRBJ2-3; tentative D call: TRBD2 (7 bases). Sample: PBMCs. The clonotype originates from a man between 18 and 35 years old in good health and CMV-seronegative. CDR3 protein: CASSSRGPGGSSTDTQYF. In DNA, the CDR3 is TGTGCCAGCAGCTCTCGGGGGCCGGGAGGATCGAGCACAGATACGCAGTATTTT. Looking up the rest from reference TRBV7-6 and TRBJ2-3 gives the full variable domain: GAGVSQSPRYKVTKRGQDVALRCDPISGHVSLYWYRQALGQGPEFLTYFNYEAQQDKSGLPNDRFSAERPEGSISTLTIQRTEQRDSAMYRCASSSRGPGGSSTDTQYFGPGTRLTVL.